These T cell receptor beta chains were read from a single sample in a study of T cells in Graves' hyperthyroidism and ophthalmopathy. Using its own MiXCR run on the multiplex PCR reads, TCRdb lists one record per CDR3 protein. The sample lists hundreds of thousands of distinct CDR3 sequences, less than 15% occurring once. Sequenced input: blood. The receptors stem from a woman under 30 with Graves' hyperthyroidism. Both conserved end residues are part of each CDR3. A D gene is named only where the DNA matches it firmly. Only some rows state a clone size, as once, few, many or a class for expanded clones.

J gene: TRBJ1-5; D gene: TRBD1; V gene: TRBV4-1; clone size: few; CDR3 DNA: TGCGCCAGCAGCCAGAGCCGGGACAGTAATCAGCCCCAGCATTTT; CDR3 protein: CASSQSRDSNQPQHF
J gene: TRBJ1-4; D gene: TRBD1; V gene: TRBV12-3/TRBV12-4; clone size: many; CDR3 DNA: TGTGCCAGCAGTCAGTCACAGGGGGGGGGGACAACTAATGAAAAACTGTTTTTT; CDR3 protein: CASSQSQGGGTTNEKLFF
J gene: TRBJ1-2; D gene: -; V gene: TRBV9; clone size: many; CDR3 DNA: TGTGCCAGCGGCCCCGGCCCGGAGGGCTACACCTTC; CDR3 protein: CASGPGPEGYTF
J gene: TRBJ2-2; D gene: -; V gene: TRBV18; clone size: few; CDR3 DNA: TGTGCCAGCTCACCGTGGAGGGCCCTGAACACCGGGGAGCTGTTTTTT; CDR3 protein: CASSPWRALNTGELFF
J gene: TRBJ2-3; D gene: TRBD2; V gene: TRBV7-3; clone size: many; CDR3 DNA: TGTGCCAGCAGCGGGGACTATCTTAGCACAGATACGCAGTATTTT; CDR3 protein: CASSGDYLSTDTQYF
J gene: TRBJ2-4; D gene: TRBD2; V gene: TRBV7-9; clone size: -; CDR3 DNA: TGTGCCAGACGAAATAGCGGGGGGGCTAAGAAGGCCAAAAACATTCAGTACTTC; CDR3 protein: CARRNSGGAKKAKNIQYF
J gene: TRBJ2-3; D gene: TRBD2; V gene: TRBV7-3; clone size: many; CDR3 DNA: TGTGCCAGCAGCCGAGCGGGGGGGCCGATAGATACGCAGTATTTT; CDR3 protein: CASSRAGGPIDTQYF
J gene: TRBJ2-3; D gene: TRBD2; V gene: TRBV25-1; clone size: many; CDR3 DNA: TGTGCCAGCACCGGACTAGCGGGAATCCTCTCGGGAGATACGCAGTATTTT; CDR3 protein: CASTGLAGILSGDTQYF
J gene: TRBJ1-5; D gene: -; V gene: TRBV6-4; clone size: -; CDR3 DNA: TGTGCCAGCAGTGACTCAGAGGGGCAGGAAAGCAATCAGCCCCAGCATTTT; CDR3 protein: CASSDSEGQESNQPQHF
J gene: TRBJ1-5; D gene: -; V gene: TRBV27; clone size: many; CDR3 DNA: TGTGCCAGCAGTTGGGACGGTAGCAATCAGCCCCAGCATTTT; CDR3 protein: CASSWDGSNQPQHF
J gene: TRBJ1-1; D gene: -; V gene: TRBV4-1; clone size: many; CDR3 DNA: TGCGCCAGCAGCCAATGGAGTGGACAGGAAGCTTTCTTT; CDR3 protein: CASSQWSGQEAFF
J gene: TRBJ2-7; D gene: -; V gene: TRBV20-1; clone size: many; CDR3 DNA: TGCAGTGCTAGAGATCTTACACAAGCCTACGAGCAGTACTTC; CDR3 protein: CSARDLTQAYEQYF
J gene: TRBJ2-1; D gene: TRBD2; V gene: TRBV7-2; clone size: many; CDR3 DNA: TGTGCCAGCAGACGAGCGGGGGGGCGGTACAATGAGCAGTTCTTC; CDR3 protein: CASRRAGGRYNEQFF